The source of this T cell receptor (beta chain) is a study of OX40 agonist ivuxolimab in advanced cancers. The wider study: Patients were treated with ivuxolimab, an agonistic anti-OX40 (CD134) antibody.

Systemic immunosuppression or a history of autoimmune disease excluded patients. Sampling of blood occurred at baseline, cycle 4 day 1, and cycle 7 day 1. Points on this clone: Its specificity is not known.

Regarding the study as a whole: The 0.1-3.0 mg/kg partial responders had among the lowest clonal expansion.

Profiled with immunoSEQ multiplex PCR; TCRdb holds only in-frame clones, not every one. The sample has more than 85,000 clones; roughly nine tenths are singletons. CDR1 and CDR2 (germline): GTSNPN, SVGIG (reference sequence). Trimming took 3 bases from V and 7 from J, leaving 10 bases between them. CDR3 length: 13 residues. The chain recombines TRBV30 with TRBJ1-6; no firm D call. The receptor's source is an adult with an advanced solid tumor such as melanoma, head and neck, liver or kidney cancer. The input for sequencing was CD4+ or CD8+ T cells sorted from blood, taken in a trial of the OX40 agonist ivuxolimab. Written as DNA, the CDR3 is TGTGCCTGGAGGGTGGGGATGAATTCACCCCTCCACTTT. Translated, it gives CAWRVGMNSPLHF.